This T cell receptor beta chain was identified during a study of graft-versus-host responses after intestinal transplantation. Across the whole study: Anti-thymocyte globulin induction preceded about three years of tacrolimus and steroid maintenance in all recipients.

Produced via immunoSEQ multiplex PCR; TCRdb's table is partial and in-frame only. The sample carries approximately 86,000 clones, 80% to 95% recorded once. Study outcomes and limitations: Among recipient marrow samples, GvH clones were found; some appeared first in ileum or blood.

Comment on this clone: Its antigen is as yet unknown.

Germline V gene data show CDR1 as SGHNT and CDR2 as YYREEE (reference sequence). V lost 1 base, J lost 0 bases, and 3 bases stayed unmatched. The CDR3 covers 15 residues. The sequence derives from a human donor who was the organ donor for an intestinal transplant. Specimen: unstimulated CD8+ T cells sorted from spleen or lymph node cells, collected before transplant. The chain uses TRBV5-4 and TRBJ2-7, with 8 bases that match TRBD2. CDR3 sequence reads: CASSLFRGGSYEQYF. The CDR3 DNA reads as TGTGCCAGCAGCTTGTTCCGGGGGGGCTCCTACGAGCAGTACTTC.